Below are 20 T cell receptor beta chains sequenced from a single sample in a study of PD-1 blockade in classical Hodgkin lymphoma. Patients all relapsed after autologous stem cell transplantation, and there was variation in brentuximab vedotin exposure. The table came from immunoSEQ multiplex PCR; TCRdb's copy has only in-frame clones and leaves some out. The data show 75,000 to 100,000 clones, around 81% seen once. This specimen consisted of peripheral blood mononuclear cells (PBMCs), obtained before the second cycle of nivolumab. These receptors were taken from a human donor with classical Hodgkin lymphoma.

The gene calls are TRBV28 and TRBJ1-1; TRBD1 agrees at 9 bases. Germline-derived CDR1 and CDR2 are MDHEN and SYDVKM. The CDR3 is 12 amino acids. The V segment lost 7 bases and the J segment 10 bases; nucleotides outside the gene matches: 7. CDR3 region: CASTTGTGRAFF. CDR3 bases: TGTGCCAGCACAACAGGGACAGGGAGAGCTTTCTTT. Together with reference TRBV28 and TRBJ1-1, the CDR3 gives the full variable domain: DVKVTQSSRYLVKRTGEKVFLECVQDMDHENMFWYRQDPGLGLRLIYFSYDVKMKEKGDIPEGYSVSREKKERFSLILESASTNQTSMYLCASTTGTGRAFFGQGTRLTVV.

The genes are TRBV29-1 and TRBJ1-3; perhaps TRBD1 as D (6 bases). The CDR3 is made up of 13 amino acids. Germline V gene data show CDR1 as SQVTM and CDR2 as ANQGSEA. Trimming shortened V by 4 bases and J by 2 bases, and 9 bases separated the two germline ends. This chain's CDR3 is CSVGAGAGNTIYF. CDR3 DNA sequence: TGCAGCGTTGGGGCAGGGGCTGGAAACACCATATATTTT.

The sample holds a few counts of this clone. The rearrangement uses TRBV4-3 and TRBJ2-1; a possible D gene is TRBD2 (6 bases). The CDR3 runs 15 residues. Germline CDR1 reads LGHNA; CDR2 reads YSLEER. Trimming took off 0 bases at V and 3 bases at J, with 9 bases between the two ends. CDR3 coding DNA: TGCGCCAGCAGCCAAGACGGCGGGAACTACAATGAGCAGTTCTTC. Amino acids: CASSQDGGNYNEQFF.

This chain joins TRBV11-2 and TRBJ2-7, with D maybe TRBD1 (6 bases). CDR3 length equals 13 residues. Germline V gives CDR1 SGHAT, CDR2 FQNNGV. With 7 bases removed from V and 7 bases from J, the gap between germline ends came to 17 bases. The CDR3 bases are TGTGCCAGCACCCTAGGGGGAAGGGGTGAGCAGTACTTC. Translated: CASTLGGRGEQYF.

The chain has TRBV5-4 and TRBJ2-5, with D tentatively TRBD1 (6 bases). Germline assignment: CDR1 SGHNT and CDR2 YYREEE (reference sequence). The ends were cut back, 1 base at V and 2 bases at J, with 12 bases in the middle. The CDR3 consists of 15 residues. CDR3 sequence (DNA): TGTGCCAGCAGCTTGAGGACAGATTATCAAGAGACCCAGTACTTC. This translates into CASSLRTDYQETQYF. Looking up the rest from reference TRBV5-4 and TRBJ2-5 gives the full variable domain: ETGVTQSPTHLIKTRGQQVTLRCSSQSGHNTVSWYQQALGQGPQFIFQYYREEENGRGNFPPRFSGLQFPNYSSELNVNALELDDSALYLCASSLRTDYQETQYFGPGTRLLVL.

The CDR3 region is CASSAPGTAQETQYF. CDR3 DNA: TGTGCCAGCAGCGCGCCCGGGACAGCCCAAGAGACCCAGTACTTC. The V gene is TRBV9, the J gene TRBJ2-5; 7 positions match TRBD1. With 3 bases clipped from V and 1 base from J, the junction kept 6 bases outside the gene matches. In germline, CDR1 is SGDLS, CDR2 YYNGEE. The CDR3 is 15 amino acids. The full variable domain, rest sourced from reference TRBV9 and TRBJ2-5, is DSGVTQTPKHLITATGQRVTLRCSPRSGDLSVYWYQQSLDQGLQFLIQYYNGEERAKGNILERFSAQQFPDLHSELNLSSLELGDSALYFCASSAPGTAQETQYFGPGTRLLVL.

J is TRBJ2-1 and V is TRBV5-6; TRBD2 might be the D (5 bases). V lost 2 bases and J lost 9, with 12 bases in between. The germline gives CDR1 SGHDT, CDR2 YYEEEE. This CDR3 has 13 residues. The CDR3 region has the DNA TGTGCCAGCAGCTTCGAGAGTCGGGGTGAGCAGTTCTTC. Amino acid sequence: CASSFESRGEQFF. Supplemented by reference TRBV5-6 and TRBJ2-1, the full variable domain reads DAGVTQSPTHLIKTRGQQVTLRCSPKSGHDTVSWYQQALGQGPQFIFQYYEEEERQRGNFPDRFSGHQFPNYSSELNVNALLLGDSALYLCASSFESRGEQFFGPGTRLTVL.

DNA of the CDR3: TGCGCCAGCAGCTTTTTAGGTGGTCAGTACAATGAGCAGTTCTTC. Encoded protein: CASSFLGGQYNEQFF. This chain links TRBV5-1 with TRBJ2-1; unclear D gene. V lost 2 bases to trimming and J lost 4 bases, with 13 bases between them. Germline-derived CDR1 and CDR2 are SGHRS and YFSETQ. CDR3 length equals 15 residues. The full variable domain, in which reference TRBV5-1 and TRBJ2-1 provide the parts outside the CDR3, is KAGVTQTPRYLIKTRGQQVTLSCSPISGHRSVSWYQQTPGQGLQFLFEYFSETQRNKGNFPGRFSGRQFSNSRSEMNVSTLELGDSALYLCASSFLGGQYNEQFFGPGTRLTVL.

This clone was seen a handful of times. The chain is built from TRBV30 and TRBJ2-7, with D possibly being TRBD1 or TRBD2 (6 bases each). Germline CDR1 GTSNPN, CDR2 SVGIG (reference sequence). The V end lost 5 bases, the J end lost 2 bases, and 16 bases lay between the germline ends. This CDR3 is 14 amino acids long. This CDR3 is CAWATGRQPYEQYF. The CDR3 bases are TGTGCCTGGGCCACAGGGAGGCAACCCTACGAGCAGTACTTC.

The CDR3 loop reads CASSISARGWNIQYF. The DNA for the CDR3 is TGTGCCAGTAGTATCTCAGCCAGGGGGTGGAACATTCAGTACTTC. V is TRBV19 and J is TRBJ2-4; 7 positions agree with TRBD1. J gave up 7 bases and V 3 bases, and 9 bases lay outside the gene matches. The CDR3 loop spans 15 amino acids. The V gene's germline CDR1 is LNHDA and CDR2 SQIVND (reference sequence).

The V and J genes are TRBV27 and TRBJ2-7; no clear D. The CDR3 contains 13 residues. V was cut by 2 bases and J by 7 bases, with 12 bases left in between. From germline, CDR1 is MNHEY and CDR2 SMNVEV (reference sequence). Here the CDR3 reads CASSLRWASEQYF. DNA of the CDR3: TGTGCCAGCAGTTTACGTTGGGCCTCGGAGCAGTACTTC.

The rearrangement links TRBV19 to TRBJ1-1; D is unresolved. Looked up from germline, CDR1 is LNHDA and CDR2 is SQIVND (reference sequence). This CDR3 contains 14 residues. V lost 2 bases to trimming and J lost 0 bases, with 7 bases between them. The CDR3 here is CASSIPAMNTEAFF. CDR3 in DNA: TGTGCCAGTAGTATACCCGCCATGAACACTGAAGCTTTCTTT.

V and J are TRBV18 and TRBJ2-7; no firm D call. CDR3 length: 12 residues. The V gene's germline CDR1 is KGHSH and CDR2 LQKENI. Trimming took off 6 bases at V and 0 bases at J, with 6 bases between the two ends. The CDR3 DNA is TGTGCCAGCTCCGACAACTCCTACGAGCAGTACTTC. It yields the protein CASSDNSYEQYF.

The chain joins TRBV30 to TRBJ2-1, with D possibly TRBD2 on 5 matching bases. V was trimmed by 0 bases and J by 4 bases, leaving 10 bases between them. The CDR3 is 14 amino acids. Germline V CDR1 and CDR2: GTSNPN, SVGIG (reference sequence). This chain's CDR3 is CAWSVPGVYNEQFF. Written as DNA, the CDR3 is TGTGCCTGGAGTGTCCCCGGGGTTTACAATGAGCAGTTCTTC.

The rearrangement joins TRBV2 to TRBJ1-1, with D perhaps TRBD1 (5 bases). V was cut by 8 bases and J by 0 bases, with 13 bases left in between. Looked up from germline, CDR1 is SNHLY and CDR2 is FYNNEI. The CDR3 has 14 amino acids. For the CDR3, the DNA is TGTGCCAGCCAGGGCCCAAATCTGAACACTGAAGCTTTCTTT. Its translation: CASQGPNLNTEAFF.

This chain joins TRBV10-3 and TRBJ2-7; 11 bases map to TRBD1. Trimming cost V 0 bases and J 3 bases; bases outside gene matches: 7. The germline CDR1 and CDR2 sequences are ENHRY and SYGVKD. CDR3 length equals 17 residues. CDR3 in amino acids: CAISESPGQGAFYEQYF. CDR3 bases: TGTGCCATCAGTGAGTCCCCCGGACAGGGGGCTTTCTACGAGCAGTACTTC.

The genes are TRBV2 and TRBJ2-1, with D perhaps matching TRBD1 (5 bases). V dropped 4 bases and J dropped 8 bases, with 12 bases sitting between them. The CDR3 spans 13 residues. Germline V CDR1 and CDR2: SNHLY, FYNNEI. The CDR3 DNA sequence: TGTGCCAGCAGTGCAAGGGGCAGTGATGAGCAGTTCTTC. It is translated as CASSARGSDEQFF. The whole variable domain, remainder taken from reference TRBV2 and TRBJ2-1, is EPEVTQTPSHQVTQMGQEVILRCVPISNHLYFYWYRQILGQKVEFLVSFYNNEISEKSEIFDDQFSVERPDGSNFTLKIRSTKLEDSAMYFCASSARGSDEQFFGPGTRLTVL.

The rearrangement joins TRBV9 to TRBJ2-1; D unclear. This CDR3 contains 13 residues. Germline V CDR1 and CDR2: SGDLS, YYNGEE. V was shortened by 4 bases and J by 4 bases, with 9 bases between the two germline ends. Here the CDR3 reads CASSPLQYNEQFF. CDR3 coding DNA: TGTGCCAGCAGCCCTTTGCAGTACAATGAGCAGTTCTTC.

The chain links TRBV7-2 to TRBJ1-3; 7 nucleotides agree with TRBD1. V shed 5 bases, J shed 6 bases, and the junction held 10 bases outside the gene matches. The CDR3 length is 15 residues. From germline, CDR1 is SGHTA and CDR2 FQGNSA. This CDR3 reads CASSAQQGRENTIYF. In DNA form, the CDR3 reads TGTGCCAGCAGCGCCCAACAGGGGCGGGAAAACACCATATATTTT.

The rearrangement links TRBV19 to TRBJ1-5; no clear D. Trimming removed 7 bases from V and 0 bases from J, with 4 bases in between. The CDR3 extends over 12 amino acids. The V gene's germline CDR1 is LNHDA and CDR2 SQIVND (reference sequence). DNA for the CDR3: TGTGCCAGTACTAGTAGCAATCAGCCCCAGCATTTT. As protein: CASTSSNQPQHF.